The following is a T cell receptor (beta chain) sequence with its context. The length of the CDR3 is 13 residues. CDR1 SNHLY and CDR2 FYNNEI come from the germline V gene. Trimming took off 4 bases at V and 8 bases at J, with 14 bases between the two ends. The data belong to a study of blood T cell repertoires in COVID-19. About the study: Acute-phase and convalescent COVID-19 samples originated in the United States, Italy and Spain. The cDNA or gDNA used as material had been derived from T cells, B-cell-depleted T cells, or PBMCs.

As originally analysed: Reference gene primer amplification gave nucleated cell count estimates. Generated by immunoSEQ multiplex PCR, the TCRdb table keeps only in-frame clones and is missing some. V and J calls plus clone size are reproduced from that table; the DNA served to infer D and trimming. The sample shows around 160,000 clones, roughly nine tenths of them seen only once. The V call is TRBV2, the J call TRBJ1-2; D gene unclear. Input material: peripheral blood. The receptor was isolated from a man in his 60s with active or convalescent COVID-19. This chain's CDR3 is CASSADAGGGYTF. The CDR3 DNA follows: TGTGCCAGCAGTGCGGACGCCGGCGGGGGCTACACCTTC.